This T cell receptor beta chain was captured by sequencing in a study of neoadjuvant anti-PD-1 for oral cavity cancer. Study-wide context: Patients without progression got a fourth dose around day 43.

These newly diagnosed stage II-IVA oral cavity squamous cell carcinoma patients had no prior systemic or radiation treatment. Generated by immunoSEQ multiplex PCR, the TCRdb table keeps only in-frame clones and is missing some. The sample shows approximately 13,000 clones, about 65% of them seen only once. The CDR3 length is 14 residues. The germline gives CDR1 MNHNS, CDR2 SASEGT. Trimming cost V 3 bases and J 5 bases, with 10 bases left between them. Study-wide results and limits: PBMC Gini-index clonality exceeded responders' in non-responders post-nivolumab. Treg/Th17 ratio rose with pretreatment blood and fell with post-treatment tumor TCRbeta clonality.

With respect to this clone: Antigen specificity is unknown.

This clonotype was sampled from a person aged 40 to 85 with oral cavity squamous cell carcinoma. This rearrangement joins TRBV6-1 to TRBJ1-4; D gene ambiguous. The material was PBMCs, obtained before nivolumab (anti-PD-1) treatment. CDR3 in DNA: TGTGCCAGCAGTGATCTTCGTATCAATGAAAAACTGTTTTTT. Protein: CASSDLRINEKLFF.